The rows below give T cell receptor beta chains drawn from one sample of a study of identical twins. TCRdb reanalysed the 5' RACE reads using MiXCR and keeps one entry per CDR3 protein. The sample consists of approximately 1.8 million distinct CDR3 sequences, about 32% of them appearing once. The sequenced material came from cord blood. These receptors all come from a newborn girl in good health. CDR3s include the opening cysteine and the closing phenylalanine or tryptophan. D genes are given only for firm matches. Size is omitted from some rows. Given values are once, few, many or a class for expanded clones.

D gene	V gene	J gene	clone size	CDR3 protein	CDR3 DNA
TRBD1	TRBV5-1	TRBJ1-5	NA	CASSFRDRLNQPQHF	TGCGCCAGCAGTTTCCGGGACAGGCTCAATCAGCCCCAGCATTTT
TRBD1	TRBV7-2	TRBJ2-3	NA	CASSPGQTGDTQYF	TGTGCCAGCAGCCCGGGACAGACAGGAGATACGCAGTATTTT
TRBD1	TRBV29-1	TRBJ2-1	NA	CSAGRLDRPFF	TGCAGCGCCGGTCGGTTGGACAGGCCGTTCTTC
TRBD2	TRBV2	TRBJ2-5	NA	CPSSEGTSGKTQYF	TGTCCCAGCAGTGAAGGGACTAGCGGCAAGACCCAGTACTTC
NA	TRBV12-3/TRBV12-4	TRBJ1-1	few	CASSSFLLRGPHGGTEAFF	TGTGCCAGCAGTTCATTCCTGTTAAGGGGTCCCCATGGTGGCACTGAAGCTTTCTTT
TRBD2	TRBV6-1	TRBJ2-1	NA	CASRGLARVYNEQFF	TGTGCCAGCAGGGGACTAGCCAGGGTCTACAATGAGCAGTTCTTC
TRBD1	TRBV27	TRBJ1-1	NA	CASSLLGGRTEAFF	TGTGCCAGCAGTTTATTAGGGGGCAGAACTGAAGCTTTCTTT
NA	TRBV20-1	TRBJ2-3	NA	CSGTSADTRYF	TGCAGTGGCACGTCCGCAGATACGCGGTATTTT
NA	TRBV10-3	TRBJ2-5	NA	CATRQPQETQYF	TGTGCCACCAGACAGCCCCAAGAGACCCAGTACTTC
TRBD2	TRBV27	TRBJ2-1	many	CASRLSGRGDEQFF	TGTGCCAGCAGACTAAGCGGGAGGGGCGATGAGCAGTTCTTC
NA	TRBV9	TRBJ1-2	NA	CASSSSPWVPGYTF	TGTGCCAGCAGCTCATCCCCTTGGGTTCCTGGCTACACCTTC
NA	TRBV20-1	TRBJ2-3	NA	CSASATTSPTDTQYF	TGCAGTGCTAGTGCCACTACTAGCCCCACAGATACGCAGTATTTT
NA	TRBV29-1	TRBJ2-1	NA	CSVNRALEQFF	TGCAGCGTCAACAGGGCGCTTGAGCAGTTCTTC
NA	TRBV6-6	TRBJ2-1	NA	CASRHAGEQFF	TGTGCCAGCCGTCACGCGGGTGAGCAGTTCTTC
NA	TRBV4-1	TRBJ2-5	few	CASSQGAGDGETQYF	TGCGCCAGCAGCCAAGGTGCAGGGGATGGGGAGACCCAGTACTTC
NA	TRBV2	TRBJ1-4	NA	CASSDWGSPNEKLFF	TGTGCCAGCAGTGATTGGGGCAGTCCCAATGAAAAACTGTTTTTT
NA	TRBV5-1	TRBJ2-7	many	CASSLDLPTRDPEYTYEQYF	TGCGCCAGCAGCTTGGATCTCCCGACCCGGGACCCCGAGTACACCTACGAGCAGTACTTC
NA	TRBV12-3/TRBV12-4	TRBJ1-2	few	CASNAQGETYGYTF	TGTGCCAGCAACGCACAAGGGGAAACCTATGGCTACACCTTC
NA	TRBV10-3	TRBJ1-1	NA	CAISLQGSNTEAFF	TGTGCCATCAGTTTACAGGGCTCTAACACTGAAGCTTTCTTT
TRBD2	TRBV6-2/TRBV6-3	TRBJ2-1	NA	CASRQAPGLAGVSNEQLF	TGTGCCAGCAGGCAAGCCCCGGGACTAGCGGGGGTAAGCAATGAGCAGTTATTC
NA	TRBV20-1	TRBJ1-2	NA	CSAPNRDGYGYTF	TGCAGTGCTCCTAACAGGGATGGCTATGGCTACACCTTC
NA	TRBV3-1	TRBJ2-5	few	CASSQGDPSRTQYF	TGTGCCAGCAGCCAAGGGGACCCCTCAAGGACCCAGTACTTC
TRBD2	TRBV10-3	TRBJ2-1	NA	CAISDLTSGYNEQFF	TGTGCCATCAGTGATTTGACTAGCGGGTACAATGAGCAGTTCTTC